The 7 T cell receptor beta chains reported below all come from one sample, sequenced in a study of post-analysis software for immune sequencing data. Study conclusions and caveats: Patients used several TRBV segments, including TRBV5-6, TRBV5-1 and TRBV20-1, more often than controls.

Incorporated into the TCR beta cDNA libraries were unique molecular identifiers, which served to reduce PCR and sequencing biases. In TCRdb, the PCR reads were re-called with MiXCR into one record per CDR3 protein. The repertoire holds roughly 600,000 distinct CDR3 sequences, 44% seen once, with more than 1.5% in the top ten. No antigens are known for them. The sequenced sample was blood. The receptors derive from a girl under 18 with multiple sclerosis.

This chain links TRBV2 with TRBJ1-1, with 9 nucleotides matching TRBD1. This CDR3 has 15 residues. The V gene's germline CDR1 is SNHLY and CDR2 FYNNEI. The V gene end was trimmed by 3 bases and the J gene end by 4 bases; junction bases not matched to a gene: 6. The CDR3 DNA sequence: TGTGCCAGCAGTGAGGGGACAGGGATCATCACTGAAGCTTTCTTT. Its translation: CASSEGTGIITEAFF.

J is TRBJ1-2 and V is TRBV21-1; the D call in the table, TRBD1, was not verified against the DNA. TRBV21-1 is listed as a pseudogene. The CDR3 is 20 residues long. The CDR3 reads CASSSTQNSRIQGWGYGYTF. The CDR3 DNA reads as TGTGCCAGCAGCAGCACTCAAAACTCGCGGATACAGGGGTGGGGCTATGGCTACACCTTC.

The chain recombines TRBV5-6 with TRBJ1-5, with TRBD1 matching 7 bases. The V gene end was trimmed by 2 bases and the J gene end by 0 bases; junction bases not matched to a gene: 8. The germline gives CDR1 SGHDT, CDR2 YYEEEE. The CDR3 is made up of 17 amino acids. CDR3 loop: CASSFGDSSYSNQPQHF. CDR3 nucleotides: TGTGCCAGCAGCTTTGGGGACAGCTCATATAGCAATCAGCCCCAGCATTTT.

In this sample, this clonotype turned up a few times. V is TRBV15 and J is TRBJ2-1, with 7 bases matching TRBD1. CDR1 is LNHNV, CDR2 YYDKDF, per germline (reference sequence). Trimming removed 0 bases from V and 6 bases from J; junction bases left unmatched: 8. This CDR3 spans 16 amino acids. In DNA, the CDR3 is TGTGCCACCAGCAGAGATGAGACAGGGACCTGCAATGAGCAGTTCTTC. The encoded protein is CATSRDETGTCNEQFF.

V is TRBV6-5 and J is TRBJ1-1, with a weak D call TRBD1 (6 bases). This CDR3 is 16 amino acids long. V lost 6 bases, J lost 4 bases, and 21 bases lay in between. Germline values: CDR1 MNHEY, CDR2 SVGAGI. The DNA of the CDR3 is TGTGCCAGCAGCCCAGGGGATCTTTACGGGGGCACTGAAGCTTTCTTT. Translated: CASSPGDLYGGTEAFF.

The V and J genes are TRBV5-1 and TRBJ1-1, with a tentative D call TRBD1 (6 bases). CDR3 size: 15 residues. Trimming removed 4 bases from V and 1 base from J, with 14 bases in between. The germline gives CDR1 SGHRS, CDR2 YFSETQ. CDR3 protein: CASSPDGGPNTEAFF. CDR3 in DNA: TGCGCCAGCAGCCCGGACGGGGGGCCGAACACTGAAGCTTTCTTT.

This rearrangement joins TRBV20-1 to TRBJ2-7, with 14 bases matching TRBD2. V shed 4 bases and J 5 bases; nucleotides not matched to a gene: 13. Germline lookup yields CDR1 DFQATT and CDR2 SNEGSKA (reference sequence). The CDR3 is 17 amino acids. For the CDR3, the DNA is TGCAGTGCTAAATCCCTTTGGACTAGCGGGAGGAGGGACGAGCAGTACTTC. Its protein product is CSAKSLWTSGRRDEQYF.